The entry that follows covers one T cell receptor beta chain sequence. Its target is unknown. The data stem from a study of tumor and adjacent non-tumor tissue in lung cancer. Study details: Histology: about a dozen adenocarcinoma, a couple of squamous cell carcinoma, 1 small cell lung cancer. Study outcomes and limitations: Patients with more diverse tumor TCRs had worse survival. Normal lung showed higher cumulative top 100 clone frequency than tumor. TCR diversity was significantly greater in tumor than normal lung tissue.

This sample's RNA came from whole unsorted tissue. Three rounds of nested PCR, following a modified ARM-PCR protocol, produced the TCRbeta library. TCRdb called the multiplex PCR reads again in MiXCR, with one record for every CDR3 protein. The sample consists of roughly 67,000 distinct CDR3 sequences, 55% to 70% of them appearing once. Germline lookup yields CDR1 SEHNR and CDR2 FQNEAQ (reference sequence). Unmatched junction bases numbered 9, after V lost 5 bases and J lost 6 bases. CDR3 size: 15 residues. The sequence was obtained from a man aged 50-59 years with non-small cell lung cancer. What was sequenced was lung tumor tissue. The chain combines TRBV7-9 with TRBJ2-7; 11 bases match TRBD2. In nucleotides, the CDR3 is TGTGCCAGCAGCCCGGGACTAGCGGCCTCGGGCGAGCAGTACTTC. Translated, it gives CASSPGLAASGEQYF.